This TCR beta chain was found in a study of cytomegalovirus exposure and HLA in healthy donors. This CDR3 spans 15 amino acids. After removal of 2 bases from V and 8 bases from J, the junction contained 8 bases not matched to a gene. Germline loops: CDR1 SGHRS, CDR2 YFSETQ. The PCR employed 60 Vbeta primers together with 13 Jbeta primers. Using immunoSEQ multiplex PCR, the repertoire was profiled, and TCRdb retains in-frame clones only, with some absent. The sample carries some 80,000 clones, 78% recorded once. Sequenced material: PBMCs. This TCR was recovered from a man younger than 35 in good health and CMV-seropositive. The genes are TRBV5-1 and TRBJ1-4; 8 positions match TRBD1. CDR3 in amino acids: CASSLGQGNVEKLFF. DNA for the CDR3: TGCGCCAGCAGCTTAGGACAGGGTAACGTGGAAAAACTGTTTTTT.